This T cell receptor (beta chain) was documented in a study of beta chain features in type 1 diabetes. Sequencing targeted expressed TCRB transcripts, as all isolated RNA had been reverse transcribed. Data came from immunoSEQ multiplex PCR; TCRdb stores just in-frame clones and leaves some out. The sample lists some 360,000 clones, 15% to 20% seen once, with approximately 0.041% in the top ten. V dropped 8 bases and J dropped 4; count of bases not matched to a gene: 12. This CDR3 contains 16 residues. The germline gives CDR1 SGHDN, CDR2 FVKESK. There are a few counts of this clone. Material: naive CD4+ T cells from blood. The clonotype originates from a woman under 30 in good health. This rearrangement joins TRBV14 to TRBJ2-5; the match to TRBD1 covers 11 bases. Here the CDR3 reads CASRWSGTGGSETQYF. The CDR3 DNA is TGTGCCAGCCGATGGTCCGGGACAGGGGGATCAGAGACCCAGTACTTC.